The T cell receptor beta chain under discussion was sequenced for a study of blood T cells in healthy people across ages. Next came a second PCR, run for roughly 6 to 11 cycles, which used a sample-barcoded 5' primer along with a J-beta primer mix. Each CDR3 protein gets one entry after TCRdb re-called the 5' RACE reads with MiXCR. Here the sample spans roughly 1,500,000 distinct CDR3 sequences, roughly 32% being singletons. The CDR3 is made up of 15 amino acids. Germline CDR1 is DFQATT and CDR2 is SNEGSKA (reference sequence). The trim removed 3 bases at V and 4 bases at J, leaving 9 bases unmatched.

The specimen sequenced was blood. V usage is TRBV20-1 and J usage is TRBJ2-7; 10 nucleotides align to TRBD1. The source is a woman younger than 45 in good health. The CDR3 DNA sequence: TGCAGTGCTAGGGGGCGGGGACAGGGGAAGTACGAGCAGTACTTC. Its protein is CSARGRGQGKYEQYF.